This TCR beta chain was documented in a study of T cells in Graves' hyperthyroidism and ophthalmopathy. RNA transcripts served as the template for amplifying TCR beta CDR3 regions. The TCR CDR3 was amplified in a first-round RT-PCR using the HTBI primer set. TCRdb reprocessed the multiplex PCR reads with MiXCR, giving one entry per CDR3 protein. The table lists a few hundred thousand distinct CDR3 sequences, 20% to 25% of them singletons. V gave up 2 bases and J gave up 4 bases; unmatched junction bases: 2. The CDR3 sequence is 14 residues long. There are a few counts of this clonotype. This sequence joins TRBV12-3 or TRBV12-4 and TRBJ2-1; 7 positions agree with TRBD2. The TCR comes from a man over 45 with Graves' hyperthyroidism. The sequenced material came from blood. The CDR3 reads CASSLRTRYNEQFF. DNA of the CDR3: TGTGCCAGCAGTTTACGGACTAGGTACAATGAGCAGTTCTTC.